One sample yielded the 3 T cell receptor beta chains listed below, sequenced in a study of PD-L1 blockade in urothelial cancer. Measured with immunoSEQ multiplex PCR; TCRdb has only the in-frame clones, and not every one. The table records some 80,000 clones, about nine tenths of them present only once. This material consisted of PBMCs, taken around atezolizumab (anti-PD-L1) treatment. Receptor source: a woman in her 70s with urothelial cancer.

The chain recombines TRBV5-4 with TRBJ1-2, with 7 bases fitting TRBD1. V was clipped by 4 bases and J by 6 bases; unmatched bases: 9. Per the germline V gene, CDR1 is SGHNT and CDR2 is YYREEE (reference sequence). This CDR3 region has 14 residues. CDR3 nucleotides: TGTGCCAGCAGCCTGAACAGGGGCGGTAATGGCTACACCTTC. Amino acid sequence: CASSLNRGGNGYTF.

This chain connects TRBV14 to TRBJ1-2; a weak D match, TRBD1 (5 bases). This CDR3 comprises 15 residues. Looked up from germline, CDR1 is SGHDN and CDR2 is FVKESK. Trimming left V 1 base short and J 8 bases short, with 17 bases between. The CDR3, as DNA: TGTGCCAGCAGCCAAGGGAGGGGAGAGTCGGTAGGCTACACCTTC. Its translation is CASSQGRGESVGYTF.

The gene calls are TRBV27 and TRBJ2-7, with D tentatively TRBD1 (7 bases). The CDR3 extends over 16 amino acids. Germline V lookup: CDR1 MNHEY, CDR2 SMNVEV (reference sequence). With 5 bases removed from V and 3 bases from J, the gap between germline ends came to 20 bases. CDR3: CASSPTRQGGGYEQYF. The CDR3 coding sequence is TGTGCCAGCAGTCCCACTCGACAGGGAGGAGGCTACGAGCAGTACTTC.